These 7 T cell receptor beta chains were all obtained from the same sample, sequenced in a study of blood T cell repertoires in COVID-19. The protocol was immunoSEQ multiplex PCR, while the TCRdb copy is restricted to in-frame clones and leaves out a portion. The sample lists fewer than 350,000 clones; roughly 86% were seen once. Sample: PBMCs or T cells enriched from blood (not recorded which). These receptor sequences come from a woman in her twenties or thirties who had been exposed to COVID-19.

This clone was seen more than once but under ten times. The chain recombines TRBV5-1 with TRBJ1-3; maybe TRBD1 (5 bases). V was pared by 2 bases and J by 0 bases, with 12 bases between. Germline V CDR1 and CDR2: SGHRS, YFSETQ. The CDR3 consists of 16 residues. The CDR3 spells CASSFSGTASGNTIYF. CDR3 nucleotides: TGCGCCAGCAGCTTCAGCGGGACGGCCTCTGGAAACACCATATATTTT.

This clone was recorded once. The rearrangement joins TRBV28 to TRBJ2-7, with D perhaps matching TRBD2 (5 bases). Germline V gene data show CDR1 as MDHEN and CDR2 as SYDVKM. V was clipped by 4 bases and J by 5 bases, with 21 bases between them. The CDR3 has 16 residues. This CDR3 reads CASSYPREKAGHEQYF. CDR3 in DNA: TGTGCCAGCAGTTACCCCCGGGAAAAGGCCGGGCACGAGCAGTACTTC.

The sample holds one count of this clone. The rearrangement uses TRBV28 and TRBJ1-1; a weak D match, TRBD1 (5 bases). Per the germline V gene, CDR1 is MDHEN and CDR2 is SYDVKM. V was trimmed by 3 bases and J by 5 bases, leaving 16 bases between them. This CDR3 region has 15 residues. Written as DNA, the CDR3 is TGTGCCAGCAGTTTTGGGTTTGCGGGGCAGACTGAAGCTTTCTTT. Its protein product is CASSFGFAGQTEAFF.

The CDR3 loop reads CATSRDKQIRSGNTIYF. Here the CDR3 DNA reads TGTGCCACCAGCAGAGACAAACAGATCCGCTCTGGAAACACCATATATTTT. The chain uses TRBV15 and TRBJ1-3; D ambiguous. Germline values: CDR1 LNHNV, CDR2 YYDKDF (reference sequence). V was pared by 0 bases and J by 0 bases, with 12 bases between. This CDR3 is 17 amino acids long.

This clone was detected a few times. The rearrangement joins TRBV4-1 to TRBJ1-3; D is unresolved. The germline CDR1 and CDR2 sequences are MGHRA and YSYEKL. V lost 0 bases to trimming and J lost 0 bases, with 12 bases between them. The CDR3 runs 17 residues. CDR3 residues: CASSQDQAGSSGNTIYF. CDR3 DNA sequence: TGCGCCAGCAGCCAAGACCAGGCGGGAAGCTCTGGAAACACCATATATTTT.

The chain carries TRBV10-3 and TRBJ2-2, with D unresolved. Trimming cost V 0 bases and J 1 base, with 9 bases left between them. The CDR3 consists of 16 residues. Germline V gene lookup returns CDR1 ENHRY and CDR2 SYGVKD. This chain's CDR3 is CAISESGRQNTGELFF. The CDR3 DNA sequence: TGTGCCATCAGTGAGTCTGGCAGACAGAACACCGGGGAGCTGTTTTTT.

The chain combines TRBV3-1 (or the pseudogene TRBV3-2) with TRBJ2-3, with 12 bases fitting TRBD2. Germline CDR1 and CDR2: LGHDT and YNNKEL (reference sequence). The length of the CDR3 is 16 residues. V was clipped by 5 bases and J by 5 bases; unmatched bases: 8. DNA for the CDR3: TGTGCCAGCAGCTCTCGACTAGCGGGAGACCTAGATACGCAGTATTTT. Its protein product is CASSSRLAGDLDTQYF.